The following is a TCR beta chain sequence with its context. The data belong to a study of blood T cell repertoires in COVID-19. Study overall: COVID-19 samples from acute and convalescent phases originated in the United States, Italy and Spain.

In the study's own analysis: Amplification from reference gene primers served as the basis for estimated nucleated cell counts. Sequenced by immunoSEQ multiplex PCR; TCRdb stores in-frame clones only, minus some. From that table come the V and J calls and clone size; the DNA was used to work out D and trimming. The data hold 100,000 to 150,000 clones, with roughly 80% observed a single time. The CDR3 loop spans 15 amino acids. V gave up 7 bases and J gave up 2 bases, with 15 bases separating them. Germline CDR1 is MDHEN and CDR2 is SYDVKM. This receptor was obtained from a man aged 80 or over with COVID-19, enrolled during active disease. The chain has TRBV28 and TRBJ1-5; unclear D gene. Material for sequencing was peripheral blood. The CDR3, as DNA: TGTGCCAGCATCGACCTAACGGAGGGCAATCAGCCCCAGCATTTT. It yields the protein CASIDLTEGNQPQHF.